The TCR beta chain under discussion was sequenced for a study of T cells in Graves' hyperthyroidism and ophthalmopathy. V was clipped by 5 bases and J by 2 bases, with 18 bases between them. CDR1 is MNHEY, CDR2 SMNVEV, per germline (reference sequence). CDR3 size: 16 residues. TCR beta CDR3 region amplification was performed from RNA transcripts. A set of HTBI primers served as the primers for a first-round RT-PCR of the TCR CDR3. TCRdb itself ran the multiplex PCR reads through MiXCR, one entry per CDR3 protein. Of more than 350,000 distinct CDR3 sequences in the sample, approximately 18% were seen once. This clonotype was seen repeatedly, ten times or more. With a duration under 2 months, the hyperthyroidism was newly diagnosed in patients aged 18 to 65. Diagnoses used clinical symptoms, serum thyroxine and TRAb, thyroid ultrasound and orbital computed tomography. From 10 ml of fresh peripheral blood, PBMCs were isolated.

The source material was blood. The TCR comes from a woman between 25 and 40 years old with Graves' hyperthyroidism that later progressed to Graves' ophthalmopathy. V usage is TRBV27 and J usage is TRBJ1-1, with TRBD1 as a possible D gene (6 bases). Here the CDR3 DNA reads TGTGCCAGCAGTCCCGCACGGGTACAGGGTAACACTGAAGCTTTCTTT. Translated: CASSPARVQGNTEAFF.